These T cell receptor beta chains were read from a single sample in a study of blood T cells in healthy people across ages. TCRdb re-derived calls from the 5' RACE reads in MiXCR, one entry per CDR3 protein. The sample carries 650,000 to 950,000 distinct CDR3 sequences, under 45% recorded once. What was sequenced was blood. These receptors were taken from a man aged 60-69 years in good health. CDR3s include the opening cysteine and the closing phenylalanine or tryptophan. Fields, in order: V gene, J gene, D gene, clone size, CDR3 protein, CDR3 DNA. The D gene is left open where the match is weak. Size tells how often a clone was seen (once, few, many) or the class of an expanded clone, and some rows leave it out.

TRBV6-6	TRBJ2-3	-	few	CASSYPRTDTQYF	TGTGCCAGCAGTTACCCGCGGACAGATACGCAGTATTTT
TRBV20-1	TRBJ2-4	TRBD2	few	CSAMGLVTKNIQYF	TGCAGTGCCATGGGACTAGTCACCAAAAACATTCAGTACTTC
TRBV10-3	TRBJ2-3	TRBD1	-	CACMDRADTQYF	TGTGCCTGCATGGACAGGGCGGATACGCAGTATTTT
TRBV24-1	TRBJ1-5	TRBD1	-	CATLTGGQPQHF	TGTGCCACCCTGACAGGGGGTCAGCCCCAGCATTTT
TRBV20-1	TRBJ2-1	TRBD1	-	CSAIDPGQAQNGQFF	TGCAGTGCTATCGACCCGGGACAGGCGCAAAATGGGCAGTTCTTC
TRBV6-6	TRBJ2-5	-	-	CASRGQAARQETQYF	TGTGCCAGCAGGGGTCAAGCCGCTCGCCAAGAGACCCAGTACTTC
TRBV18	TRBJ1-5	-	-	CASSPGRGAQPQHF	TGTGCCAGCTCACCAGGTAGAGGGGCTCAGCCCCAGCATTTT
TRBV4-1	TRBJ2-3	-	-	CASSQEGVGTDTQYF	TGCGCCAGCAGCCAAGAAGGGGTCGGCACAGATACGCAGTATTTT
TRBV12-3/TRBV12-4	TRBJ1-2	TRBD1	few	CASSYGQGPPGYGYTF	TGTGCCAGCAGCTACGGACAGGGGCCACCGGGCTATGGCTACACCTTC
TRBV12-3/TRBV12-4	TRBJ1-5	TRBD1	-	CASSMTGGRNQPQHF	TGTGCCAGCAGTATGACAGGGGGCCGCAATCAGCCCCAGCATTTT
TRBV7-9	TRBJ2-1	-	-	CASSAEGGETQFF	TGTGCCAGCAGCGCAGAGGGGGGAGAGACCCAGTTCTTC
TRBV20-1	TRBJ2-7	-	-	CSARPVSYEQYF	TGCAGTGCGCGTCCGGTCTCCTACGAGCAGTACTTC
TRBV2	TRBJ2-7	TRBD1	once	CASSRRTGNEQYF	TGTGCCAGCAGTCGCCGGACAGGGAACGAGCAGTACTTC
TRBV12-3/TRBV12-4	TRBJ2-3	TRBD2	-	CASSFGQSGVDTQYF	TGTGCCAGCAGTTTCGGTCAGAGCGGGGTAGATACGCAGTATTTT
TRBV15	TRBJ1-1	-	-	CATSTSWGLGNTEAFF	TGTGCCACCAGCACCTCCTGGGGCTTGGGGAACACTGAAGCTTTCTTT
TRBV7-2	TRBJ1-4	-	-	CASSLVPGAVEKLFF	TGTGCCAGCAGCTTAGTTCCGGGGGCTGTTGAAAAACTGTTTTTT
TRBV5-1	TRBJ2-1	-	many	CASSLGGREQFF	TGCGCCAGCAGCTTGGGTGGTCGCGAGCAGTTCTTC
TRBV6-5	TRBJ2-3	-	-	CASSYSSRTADTQYF	TGTGCCAGCAGTTACTCGAGCAGGACTGCAGATACGCAGTATTTT
TRBV29-1	TRBJ2-1	TRBD2	many	CSVPSGLAGYEQFF	TGCAGCGTTCCCTCCGGCCTAGCGGGTTATGAGCAGTTCTTC
TRBV28	TRBJ1-2	TRBD1	-	CASSSWTGEATNYGYTF	TGTGCCAGCAGTTCCTGGACAGGAGAGGCTACTAACTATGGCTACACCTTC
TRBV10-3	TRBJ2-7	TRBD1	many	CAIRDGQGYNEQYF	TGTGCCATCAGAGACGGACAGGGGTATAACGAGCAGTACTTC
TRBV20-1	TRBJ1-2	TRBD1	-	CSAKGQGYYGYTF	TGCAGTGCTAAGGGACAGGGGTACTATGGCTACACCTTC
TRBV9	TRBJ2-3	-	-	CASTGERETDTQYF	TGTGCCAGCACCGGTGAGAGGGAGACAGATACGCAGTATTTT
TRBV20-1	TRBJ2-3	-	-	CSARSPGLTTDTQYF	TGCAGTGCTAGATCTCCGGGACTTACCACAGATACGCAGTATTTT
TRBV20-1	TRBJ2-3	-	-	CSAIISGRTDTQYF	TGCAGTGCCATCATTAGCGGACGCACAGATACGCAGTATTTT
TRBV7-2	TRBJ2-2	TRBD2	-	CASSAGGTNTGELFF	TGTGCCAGCAGCGCCGGGGGGACGAACACCGGGGAGCTGTTTTTT
TRBV6-2/TRBV6-3	TRBJ2-1	TRBD2	-	CASRVNWAGGSDEQFF	TGTGCCAGCAGAGTTAATTGGGCGGGGGGTAGCGATGAGCAGTTCTTC
TRBV9	TRBJ1-6	-	few	CASSVNFGNSPLHF	TGTGCCAGCAGCGTAAACTTTGGCAATTCACCCCTCCACTTT
TRBV6-6	TRBJ1-1	TRBD1	-	CASSPADRVMYTEAFF	TGTGCCAGCAGCCCCGCGGACAGGGTGATGTACACTGAAGCTTTCTTT
TRBV27	TRBJ1-2	TRBD1	-	CASSLQGAGYGYTF	TGTGCCAGCAGTTTGCAGGGGGCGGGCTATGGCTACACCTTC
TRBV7-8	TRBJ1-4	TRBD1	few	CASSLATTGGEKLFF	TGTGCCAGCAGCTTAGCAACGACAGGGGGCGAAAAACTGTTTTTT
TRBV5-1	TRBJ1-2	TRBD1	-	CASSLFAQGDGYTF	TGCGCCAGCAGCTTGTTCGCACAGGGGGATGGCTACACCTTC
TRBV4-2	TRBJ2-2	TRBD1	-	CASSQLTGAGELFF	TGTGCCAGCAGCCAACTCACAGGGGCCGGGGAGCTGTTTTTT